In its sample, the clone carrying this T cell receptor (beta chain) was seen a few times. Its antigen is unidentified. Additional DNA sequences in this sample encode the identical CDR3. This sample is drawn from a study of shared clonotypes between healthy human individuals. Study information: Each donor's CD8 memory used one plate, CD8 naive two, each CD4 subset three.

Produced via immunoSEQ multiplex PCR; TCRdb's table is partial and in-frame only. The sample consists of more than 2 million clones, roughly 95% of them appearing once. The V end lost 2 bases, the J end lost 2 bases, and 7 bases lay between the germline ends. CDR1 and CDR2 from the germline V gene are MDHEN and SYDVKM. The CDR3 is made up of 14 amino acids. Study-level points and caveats: In contrast to clonotypes shared by all four donors, non-shared clonotypes had lower generation probabilities.

CD45RO negativity and positive selection for CCR7 defined naive CD8 cells, a population that excluded terminally differentiated effector memory CD45RA+ cells. Input material: naive CD8+ T cells from PBMCs. This sequence was found in a man aged 18 to 30 in good health. Some clones in this sample may be carry-over from other donors' samples. The genes are TRBV28 and TRBJ1-5; D is perhaps TRBD1 (5 bases). CDR3 loop: CASSLVRGNQPQHF. The CDR3 nucleotides are TGTGCCAGCAGTTTAGTCAGGGGCAATCAGCCCCAGCATTTT.